The 29 T cell receptor beta chains listed next were all sequenced from one sample in a study of shared clonotypes between healthy human individuals (dated by TCRdb to about 2020). The library was prepared using the immunoSEQ multiplex PCR assay. In TCRdb, the immuneACCESS table is reduced to in-frame sequences with V and J assigned. These tables do not hold every clone; where another copy was compared, an unresolved V gene accounts for under half, and the others remain unexplained. Counted in this sample were approximately 87,000 clones; around 57% of them appeared once. Of the sample, around 50% is held by the ten largest clones. Sequencing input: memory CD8+ T cells sorted from blood. Per the publication, the cell subset or site label means: CD45RO+ cells pooled with CCR7-negative TemRA cells. Receptor source: a man aged 25-45 years in good health.

This sequence joins TRBV2 and TRBJ2-1, with 8 positions matching TRBD1. The CDR3 contains 13 residues. Unmatched junction bases numbered 2, after V lost 4 bases and J lost 6 bases. In germline, CDR1 is SNHLY, CDR2 FYNNEI. The CDR3 DNA reads as TGTGCCAGCAGTGGGACAGGGTTCAATGAGCAGTTCTTC. Its protein is CASSGTGFNEQFF.

The chain recombines TRBV10-3 with TRBJ2-2; perhaps D is TRBD1 or TRBD2 (5 bases each). This CDR3 has 14 amino acids. The V gene's germline CDR1 is ENHRY and CDR2 SYGVKD. Trimming took off 7 bases at V and 1 base at J, with 10 bases between the two ends. The CDR3 protein is CAITGAGNTGELFF. The CDR3 bases are TGTGCCATCACCGGGGCGGGGAACACCGGGGAGCTGTTTTTT.

This clone has ten or more counts. The chain has TRBV6-1 and TRBJ2-5; D is unresolved. CDR1 and CDR2 from the germline V gene are MNHNS and SASEGT. The CDR3 has 13 amino acids. Trimming removed 3 bases from V and 5 bases from J, with 10 bases in between. This CDR3 reads CASSDSEKETQYF. CDR3 DNA: TGTGCCAGCAGTGATTCGGAGAAGGAGACCCAGTACTTC.

This clone occurred once. The chain couples TRBV6-5 to TRBJ1-4, with D tentatively TRBD1 (5 bases). The CDR3 contains 14 residues. Germline assignment: CDR1 MNHEY and CDR2 SVGAGI. The ends were cut back, 8 bases at V and 5 bases at J, with 15 bases in the middle. CDR3 bases: TGTGCCAGCCACCGGGACCCAGACAATGAAAAACTGTTTTTT. This gives the protein CASHRDPDNEKLFF.

The chain recombines TRBV7-9 with TRBJ2-7; no reliable D call. The CDR3 totals 13 residues. CDR1 is SEHNR, CDR2 FQNEAQ, per germline (reference sequence). V lost 5 bases and J lost 1, with 9 bases in between. CDR3: CASSPPRSYEQYF. CDR3 nucleotide sequence: TGTGCCAGCAGCCCTCCCCGGTCCTACGAGCAGTACTTC.

The chain combines TRBV25-1 with TRBJ1-2; D remains unclear. V shed 1 base and J shed 10 bases, with 10 bases lying between them. The CDR3 sequence is 12 residues long. Germline V lookup: CDR1 MGHDK, CDR2 SYGVNS. CDR3 nucleotides: TGTGCCAGCAGTGAATTAGAGGGTAACTACACCTTC. Its translation is CASSELEGNYTF.

The table lists this clone with a few counts. In nucleotides, the CDR3 is TGTGCCAGCAGCTTTCCCGTGGGAGAGCAGTACTTC. The encoded protein is CASSFPVGEQYF. The V call is TRBV7-9, the J call TRBJ2-7; D gene ambiguous. In germline, CDR1 is SEHNR, CDR2 FQNEAQ (reference sequence). Trimming stripped 3 bases from V and 7 bases from J, with 10 bases between. The CDR3 covers 12 residues.

V and J are TRBV5-4 and TRBJ1-1, with a weak D call TRBD1 (5 bases). In germline, CDR1 is SGHNT, CDR2 YYREEE (reference sequence). V was cut by 4 bases and J by 0 bases, with 16 bases left in between. The CDR3 loop spans 16 amino acids. The CDR3 is CASSAGTERMNTEAFF. The CDR3 region has the DNA TGTGCCAGCAGCGCAGGGACCGAAAGAATGAACACTGAAGCTTTCTTT. The variable domain in full, completed from reference TRBV5-4 and TRBJ1-1, reads ETGVTQSPTHLIKTRGQQVTLRCSSQSGHNTVSWYQQALGQGPQFIFQYYREEENGRGNFPPRFSGLQFPNYSSELNVNALELDDSALYLCASSAGTERMNTEAFFGQGTRLTVV.

The chain links TRBV11-1 to TRBJ2-3, with TRBD2 matching 9 bases. Germline V gene lookup returns CDR1 SGHAT and CDR2 FQDESV (reference sequence). The CDR3 has 16 amino acids. The ends lost 5 bases at V and 0 bases at J; junction bases unmatched: 6. CDR3 sequence (DNA): TGTGCCAGCAGCGGACCTAGCGGGGCTAGCACAGATACGCAGTATTTT. It codes for CASSGPSGASTDTQYF. The whole variable domain, remainder taken from reference TRBV11-1 and TRBJ2-3, is EAEVAQSPRYKITEKSQAVAFWCDPISGHATLYWYRQILGQGPELLVQFQDESVVDDSQLPKDRFSAERLKGVDSTLKIQPAELGDSAMYLCASSGPSGASTDTQYFGPGTRLTVL.

This clone was observed a handful of times. It differs at one base from a far larger clone, so likely a read error. The sample contains more than one DNA sequence encoding this CDR3. V usage is TRBV6-4 and J usage is TRBJ2-2; D is undetermined. Germline V gene sequence: CDR1 MRHNA, CDR2 SNTAGT. CDR3 length: 13 amino acids. V dropped 4 bases and J dropped 0 bases, with 3 bases sitting between them. The CDR3 reads CASSATNTGELFF. The CDR3 DNA sequence: TGTGCCAGCAGTGCTACGAACACCGGGGAGCTGTTTTTT.

The V and J genes are TRBV25-1 and TRBJ2-3, with D maybe TRBD2 (6 bases). With 5 bases removed from V and 2 bases from J, the gap between germline ends came to 17 bases. Germline assignment: CDR1 MGHDK and CDR2 SYGVNS. The CDR3 extends over 16 amino acids. Here the CDR3 reads CASSKGEVSSTDTQYF. The CDR3, as DNA: TGTGCCAGCAGTAAAGGGGAGGTTTCATCCACAGATACGCAGTATTTT.

The chain uses TRBV2 and TRBJ2-2, with D maybe TRBD1 (5 bases). Germline V gene lookup returns CDR1 SNHLY and CDR2 FYNNEI. V was clipped by 8 bases and J by 1 base, with 11 bases between them. CDR3 length: 14 amino acids. CDR3 amino acids: CASLPTVNTGELFF. The CDR3 nucleotides are TGTGCCAGCCTACCGACAGTGAACACCGGGGAGCTGTTTTTT.

This clone was seen once. This chain connects TRBV19 to TRBJ1-1; D remains unclear. V was trimmed by 1 base and J by 4 bases, leaving 25 bases between them. Germline lookup yields CDR1 LNHDA and CDR2 SQIVND (reference sequence). The CDR3 loop spans 19 amino acids. The DNA of the CDR3 is TGTGCCAGTAGTATAGGGGTGATTGGGAGAGGGTCTAGCTCCACTGAAGCTTTCTTT. Residues: CASSIGVIGRGSSSTEAFF.

This clone has just a few counts. This rearrangement joins TRBV7-9 to TRBJ2-1; D remains ambiguous. The CDR3 totals 15 residues. The germline V gene encodes CDR1 SEHNR and CDR2 FQNEAQ (reference sequence). Trimming left V 5 bases short and J 0 bases short, with 11 bases between. The DNA for the CDR3 is TGTGCCAGCAGCCCGACGAGAAACTCCTACAATGAGCAGTTCTTC. Translation: CASSPTRNSYNEQFF.

The chain employs TRBV2 and TRBJ2-2; 10 bases agree with TRBD2. Germline V gene sequence: CDR1 SNHLY, CDR2 FYNNEI. V lost 7 bases, J lost 0 bases, and 14 bases stayed unmatched. The CDR3 runs 19 residues. Written as DNA, the CDR3 is TGTGCCAGCACCGCAAACCCAGGACTAGCGGACTCGAACACCGGGGAGCTGTTTTTT. Translation: CASTANPGLADSNTGELFF.

A word on this clone: This CDR3 is also generated by other DNA sequences in the sample. This chain uses TRBV27 with TRBJ2-1; TRBD2 matches 10 bases. This CDR3 is 15 amino acids long. V was clipped by 5 bases and J by 1 base; unmatched bases: 2. Germline CDR1 MNHEY, CDR2 SMNVEV (reference sequence). The CDR3 loop is CASSPSGGSYNEQFF. In nucleotides, the CDR3 is TGTGCCAGCAGTCCTAGCGGGGGATCCTACAATGAGCAGTTCTTC.

In this sample, this clone turned up a few times. The V call is TRBV6-4, the J call TRBJ1-1; D is perhaps TRBD1 (6 bases). Germline CDR1 is MRHNA and CDR2 is SNTAGT. The germline V and J ends were trimmed by 5 bases and 5 bases, with 15 bases remaining between them. The CDR3 consists of 14 residues. The CDR3 here is CASSSSGDGTEAFF. The CDR3 region has the DNA TGTGCCAGCAGTAGCTCAGGGGACGGAACTGAAGCTTTCTTT.

This chain uses TRBV14 with TRBJ2-7; unclear D gene. The V and J ends lost 0 bases and 2 bases respectively, with 11 bases between them. The CDR3 has 15 residues. Germline values: CDR1 SGHDN, CDR2 FVKESK. The chain's CDR3 is CASSQDEALPYEQYF. In DNA form, the CDR3 reads TGTGCCAGCAGCCAAGATGAAGCGCTTCCCTACGAGCAGTACTTC.

The chain recombines TRBV18 with TRBJ1-3; D unresolved. Germline V lookup: CDR1 KGHSH, CDR2 LQKENI. V was pared by 6 bases and J by 0 bases, with 12 bases between. The CDR3 runs to 15 residues. CDR3: CASSPPVLSGNTIYF. CDR3 coding DNA: TGTGCCAGCTCCCCCCCAGTCCTCTCTGGAAACACCATATATTTT.

At least ten counts were recorded for this clone. Other nucleotide sequences in the sample specify the same CDR3. The rearrangement links TRBV6-4 to TRBJ2-1; D gene unclear. The CDR3 length is 15 residues. Germline V gene lookup returns CDR1 MRHNA and CDR2 SNTAGT. V dropped 0 bases and J dropped 0 bases, with 6 bases sitting between them. CDR3 DNA sequence: TGTGCCAGCAGTGACTCTGCAGGCTCCTACAATGAGCAGTTCTTC. Its protein is CASSDSAGSYNEQFF.

The chain is built from TRBV5-1 and TRBJ2-7, with no clear D. CDR3 length equals 13 residues. V was shortened by 0 bases and J by 4 bases, with 8 bases between the two germline ends. Germline V gene lookup returns CDR1 SGHRS and CDR2 YFSETQ. The CDR3 bases are TGCGCCAGCAGCTTGGGAGCAGGTTACGAGCAGTACTTC. Residues: CASSLGAGYEQYF.

The CDR3 here is CASSWTGGRDGYTF. The DNA of the CDR3 is TGTGCCAGCAGTTGGACAGGGGGCAGGGATGGCTACACCTTC. The V call is TRBV6-5, the J call TRBJ1-2; TRBD1 matches 11 bases. V lost 4 bases, J lost 6 bases, and 4 bases stayed unmatched. From germline, CDR1 is MNHEY and CDR2 SVGAGI. CDR3 length: 14 residues.

V gene TRBV7-8 combines with J gene TRBJ1-5; D uncertain. Germline V gives CDR1 SGHVS, CDR2 FQNEAQ. The CDR3 covers 12 residues. Trimming pared 6 bases from V and 6 bases from J, leaving 9 bases between. DNA for the CDR3: TGTGCCAGCAGGTCCCTTGGTCAGCCCCAGCATTTT. The encoded protein is CASRSLGQPQHF.

CDR3 sequence reads: CASSFTGGNTEAFF. In DNA, the CDR3 is TGCGCCAGCAGCTTTACCGGAGGGAACACTGAAGCTTTCTTT. The genes are TRBV5-1 and TRBJ1-1; D unresolved. This CDR3 comprises 14 residues. V lost 2 bases to trimming and J lost 1 base, with 9 bases between them. CDR1 and CDR2 from the germline V gene are SGHRS and YFSETQ.

This clone was observed many times. The DNA for the CDR3 is TGTGCCAGCAGCTTATTGGGATCGGGTTTAAATCAGCCCCAGCATTTT. Its protein product is CASSLLGSGLNQPQHF. This rearrangement joins TRBV7-2 to TRBJ1-5; no clear D. Trimming cost V 2 bases and J 4 bases, with 15 bases left between them. This CDR3 has 16 amino acids. The germline CDR1 and CDR2 sequences are SGHTA and FQGNSA.

This clone was seen more than once but under ten times. This chain joins TRBV15 and TRBJ1-4; no reliable D call. The germline V gene has CDR1 LNHNV and CDR2 YYDKDF (reference sequence). This CDR3 is 14 amino acids long. V lost 4 bases and J lost 0, with 6 bases in between. CDR3 bases: TGTGCCACCAGCACGCTTGCAACTAATGAAAAACTGTTTTTT. Amino acids: CATSTLATNEKLFF.

This chain joins TRBV15 and TRBJ2-2; D gene unclear. Trimming removed 1 base at V and 4 bases at J, with 7 bases between. The length of the CDR3 is 14 residues. Germline-derived CDR1 and CDR2 are LNHNV and YYDKDF (reference sequence). In DNA form, the CDR3 reads TGTGCCACCAGCAGAGGTACACTCACCGGGGAGCTGTTTTTT. Translated: CATSRGTLTGELFF.

This clone has just a few counts. V gene TRBV9 combines with J gene TRBJ2-1; no clear D gene. This CDR3 contains 13 residues. Germline CDR1 reads SGDLS; CDR2 reads YYNGEE. The germline V and J ends were trimmed by 5 bases and 5 bases, with 11 bases remaining between them. The CDR3 DNA is TGTGCCAGCAGTCTTGTACGGGACAATGAGCAGTTCTTC. Translating it yields CASSLVRDNEQFF.

The chain has TRBV4-1 and TRBJ2-1; 7 positions match TRBD1. CDR1 MGHRA and CDR2 YSYEKL come from the germline V gene. The CDR3 consists of 15 residues. The V and J ends lost 3 bases and 7 bases, in that order; junction bases with no gene match: 9. The CDR3 region has the DNA TGCGCCAGCAGCCATTACCACGACAGGGATAATGAGCAGTTCTTC. Translating gives CASSHYHDRDNEQFF.